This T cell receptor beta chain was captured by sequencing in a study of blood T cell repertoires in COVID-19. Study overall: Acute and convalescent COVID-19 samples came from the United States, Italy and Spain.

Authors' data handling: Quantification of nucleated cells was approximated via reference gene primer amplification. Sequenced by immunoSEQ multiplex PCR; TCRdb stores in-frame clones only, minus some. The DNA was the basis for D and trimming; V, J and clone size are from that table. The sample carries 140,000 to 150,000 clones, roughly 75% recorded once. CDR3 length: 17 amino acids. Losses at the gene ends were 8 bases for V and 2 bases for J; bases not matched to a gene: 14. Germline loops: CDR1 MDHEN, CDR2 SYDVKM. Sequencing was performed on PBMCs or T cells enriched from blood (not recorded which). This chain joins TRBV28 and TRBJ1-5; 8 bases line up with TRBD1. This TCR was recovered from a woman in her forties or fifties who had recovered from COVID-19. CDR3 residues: CASGYPWTGSGNQPQHF. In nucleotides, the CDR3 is TGTGCCAGCGGGTACCCATGGACAGGGTCGGGCAATCAGCCCCAGCATTTT.